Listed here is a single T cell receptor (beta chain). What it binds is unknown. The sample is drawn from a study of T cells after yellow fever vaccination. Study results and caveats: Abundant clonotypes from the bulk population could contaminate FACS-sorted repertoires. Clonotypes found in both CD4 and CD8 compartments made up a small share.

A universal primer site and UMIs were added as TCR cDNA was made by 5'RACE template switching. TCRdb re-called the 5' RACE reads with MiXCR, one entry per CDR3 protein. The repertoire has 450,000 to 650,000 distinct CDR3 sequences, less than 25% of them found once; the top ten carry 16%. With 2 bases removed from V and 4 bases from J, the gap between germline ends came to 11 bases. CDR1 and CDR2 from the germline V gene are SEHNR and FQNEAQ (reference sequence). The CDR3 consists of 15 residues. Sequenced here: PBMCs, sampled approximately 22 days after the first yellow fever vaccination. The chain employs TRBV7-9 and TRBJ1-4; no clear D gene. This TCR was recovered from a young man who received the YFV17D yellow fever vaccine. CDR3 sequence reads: CASSLLTGNNEKLFF. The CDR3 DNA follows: TGTGCCAGCAGCTTACTTACCGGCAATAATGAAAAACTGTTTTTT.